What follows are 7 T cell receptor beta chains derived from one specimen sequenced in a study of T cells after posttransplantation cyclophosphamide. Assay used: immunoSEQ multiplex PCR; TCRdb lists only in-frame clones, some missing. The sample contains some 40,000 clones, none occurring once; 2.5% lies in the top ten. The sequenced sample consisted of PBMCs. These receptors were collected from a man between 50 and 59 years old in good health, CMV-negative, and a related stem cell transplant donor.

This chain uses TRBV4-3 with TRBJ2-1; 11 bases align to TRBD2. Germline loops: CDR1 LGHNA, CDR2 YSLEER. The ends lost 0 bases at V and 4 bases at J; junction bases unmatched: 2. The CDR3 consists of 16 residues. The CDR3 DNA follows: TGCGCCAGCAGCCAAGAATGGACTAGCGGGTACAATGAGCAGTTCTTC. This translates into CASSQEWTSGYNEQFF.

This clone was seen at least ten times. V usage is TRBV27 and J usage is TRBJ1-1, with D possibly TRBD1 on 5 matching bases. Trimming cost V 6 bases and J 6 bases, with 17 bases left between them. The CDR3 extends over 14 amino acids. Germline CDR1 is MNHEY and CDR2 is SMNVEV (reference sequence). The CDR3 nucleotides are TGTGCCAGCAGGATACGGGGGGATTGGTCTGAAGCTTTCTTT. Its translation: CASRIRGDWSEAFF.

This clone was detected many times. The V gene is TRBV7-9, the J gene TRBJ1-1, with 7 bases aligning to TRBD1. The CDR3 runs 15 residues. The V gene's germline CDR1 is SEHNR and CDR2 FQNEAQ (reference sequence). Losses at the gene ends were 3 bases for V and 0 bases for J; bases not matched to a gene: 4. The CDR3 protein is CASSFQGGMNTEAFF. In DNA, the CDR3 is TGTGCCAGCAGCTTTCAGGGGGGAATGAACACTGAAGCTTTCTTT.

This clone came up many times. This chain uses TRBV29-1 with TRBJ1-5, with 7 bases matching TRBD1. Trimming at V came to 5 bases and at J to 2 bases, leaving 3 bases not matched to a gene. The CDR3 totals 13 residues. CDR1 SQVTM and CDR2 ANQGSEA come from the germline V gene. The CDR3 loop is CSVRQGGNQPQHF. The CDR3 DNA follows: TGCAGCGTTCGACAGGGCGGCAATCAGCCCCAGCATTTT.

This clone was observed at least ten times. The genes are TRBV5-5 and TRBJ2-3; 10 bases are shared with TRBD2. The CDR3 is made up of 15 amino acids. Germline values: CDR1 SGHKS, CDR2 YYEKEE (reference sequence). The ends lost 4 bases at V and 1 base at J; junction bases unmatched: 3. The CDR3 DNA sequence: TGTGCCAGCAGCCTAGGACTAGCGGGCACAGATACGCAGTATTTT. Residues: CASSLGLAGTDTQYF.

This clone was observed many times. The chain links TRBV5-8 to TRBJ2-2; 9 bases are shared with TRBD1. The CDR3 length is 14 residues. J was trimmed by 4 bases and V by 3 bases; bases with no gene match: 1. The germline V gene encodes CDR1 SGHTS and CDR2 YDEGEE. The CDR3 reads CASSWDRVTGELFF. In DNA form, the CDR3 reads TGTGCCAGCAGCTGGGACAGGGTCACCGGGGAGCTGTTTTTT. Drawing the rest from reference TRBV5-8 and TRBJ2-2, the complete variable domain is EAGVTQSPTHLIKTRGQQATLRCSPISGHTSVYWYQQALGLGLQFLLWYDEGEERNRGNFPPRFSGRQFPNYSSELNVNALELEDSALYLCASSWDRVTGELFFGEGSRLTVL.

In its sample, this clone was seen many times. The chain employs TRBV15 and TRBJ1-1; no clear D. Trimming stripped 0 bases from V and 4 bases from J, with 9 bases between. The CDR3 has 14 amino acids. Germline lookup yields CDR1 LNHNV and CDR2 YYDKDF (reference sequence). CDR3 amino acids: CATSRDLGSTEAFF. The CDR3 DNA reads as TGTGCCACCAGCAGAGATTTGGGGAGCACTGAAGCTTTCTTT. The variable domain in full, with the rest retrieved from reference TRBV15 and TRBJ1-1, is DAMVIQNPRYQVTQFGKPVTLSCSQTLNHNVMYWYQQKSSQAPKLLFHYYDKDFNNEADTPDNFQSRRPNTSFCFLDIRSPGLGDTAMYLCATSRDLGSTEAFFGQGTRLTVV.